Presented here are 3 T cell receptor beta chains from one specimen sequenced in a study of PD-1 blockade in classical Hodgkin lymphoma. Every single patient, without exception, relapsed after autologous stem cell transplantation, and brentuximab vedotin exposure varied. Sequencing was performed with immunoSEQ multiplex PCR; in TCRdb, only in-frame clones are kept and a portion is missing. The data show just over 60,000 clones, approximately 88% seen once. The sample here was peripheral blood mononuclear cells (PBMCs), taken at baseline. The receptors here all came from a human donor with classical Hodgkin lymphoma.

The rearrangement links TRBV5-1 to TRBJ1-4; 10 bases line up with TRBD1. This CDR3 region has 15 residues. V dropped 5 bases and J dropped 7; count of bases not matched to a gene: 8. Germline-derived CDR1 and CDR2 are SGHRS and YFSETQ. This CDR3 reads CASRPQTGGSEKLFF. CDR3 DNA: TGCGCCAGCAGACCTCAGACAGGGGGCTCTGAAAAACTGTTTTTT.

Only a few counts were recorded for this clone. The chain couples TRBV30 to TRBJ1-1; D call uncertain. V was trimmed by 4 bases and J by 7 bases, leaving 10 bases between them. The CDR3 consists of 11 residues. Germline loops: CDR1 GTSNPN, CDR2 SVGIG (reference sequence). The CDR3 is CAWKAVIEAFF. As DNA, the CDR3 is TGTGCCTGGAAGGCTGTCATTGAAGCTTTCTTT. Supplemented by reference TRBV30 and TRBJ1-1, the full variable domain reads SQTIHQWPATLVQPVGSPLSLECTVEGTSNPNLYWYRQAAGRGLQLLFYSVGIGQISSEVPQNLSASRPQDRQFILSSKKLLLSDSGFYLCAWKAVIEAFFGQGTRLTVV.

V is TRBV6-1 and J is TRBJ1-1; 9 bases are shared with TRBD1. J gave up 0 bases and V 3 bases, and 11 bases lay outside the gene matches. CDR3 length: 18 amino acids. Per the germline V gene, CDR1 is MNHNS and CDR2 is SASEGT. CDR3 in DNA: TGTGCCAGCAGTGATATAACCGGGACAGGGACTATGAACACTGAAGCTTTCTTT. Translating it yields CASSDITGTGTMNTEAFF.